Reported below is one T cell receptor (beta chain). The V gene's germline CDR1 is DFQATT and CDR2 SNEGSKA (reference sequence). V lost 5 bases and J 7 bases, leaving 27 bases between the germline ends. CDR3 length: 16 residues. Each CDR3 protein is one row after TCRdb ran MiXCR on the 5' RACE reads. The sample holds 400,000 or so distinct CDR3 sequences; around 20% are singletons and the top ten take under 15%. The data stem from a study of T-cell memory formation after mild COVID-19. The sequence was collected from an adult woman who had mild COVID-19 (a few samples of this study predate the infection). Cell type and time point are not known. This rearrangement joins TRBV20-1 to TRBJ2-7; D remains ambiguous. Sequencing was performed on PBMCs or a T cell subset sorted from them (not recorded which). The CDR3 region is CSARHFTGSQEWEQYF. CDR3 DNA: TGCAGTGCTCGACACTTCACCGGGTCGCAGGAGTGGGAGCAGTACTTC.